The source of this T cell receptor beta chain is a study of T cell responses to AZD1222 COVID-19 vaccine. Data came from immunoSEQ multiplex PCR; TCRdb stores just in-frame clones and leaves some out. The sample includes 150,000 to 170,000 clones, over 85% of them seen just once. Looked up from germline, CDR1 is MNHNS and CDR2 is SASEGT. The V gene lost 3 bases and the J gene lost 3 bases, with 18 bases spanning the gap. CDR3 size: 17 residues. The source of this sequence is an adult in good health. Sequenced material: peripheral blood, taken on day 0 of AZD1222 vaccination. The rearrangement uses TRBV6-1 and TRBJ2-4; D could derive from TRBD1 or TRBD2 (5 bases each). DNA of the CDR3: TGTGCCAGCAGTGAGTCCGGGGCCGCATTATTCAAAAACATTCAGTACTTC. The encoded protein is CASSESGAALFKNIQYF.